This T cell receptor beta chain was found in a study of T cells after yellow fever vaccination. TCRdb fed the 5' RACE reads into MiXCR, producing one record per CDR3 protein. There are 170,000 or so distinct CDR3 sequences in the sample; 7% to 10% occur only once, and about a third lies in the top ten. CDR3 length equals 15 residues. The ends lost 8 bases at V and 7 bases at J; junction bases unmatched: 10. V and J are TRBV12-3 or TRBV12-4 and TRBJ2-1, with 11 bases matching TRBD2. The sequences come from CD8+ T cells sorted from PBMCs, collected 45 days after the yellow fever booster vaccination. This receptor was identified in a man aged 18-30 years who received the YFV17D yellow fever vaccine. CDR3 loop: CASEIAGGPVNEQFF. CDR3 coding DNA: TGTGCCAGCGAAATAGCGGGGGGGCCGGTGAATGAGCAGTTCTTC.